This TCR beta chain stems from a study of OX40 agonist ivuxolimab in advanced cancers. The germline CDR1 and CDR2 sequences are SGHTA and FQGNSA. V lost 4 bases to trimming and J lost 12 bases, with 16 bases between them. There are 13 residues in the CDR3. The table came from immunoSEQ multiplex PCR; TCRdb's copy has only in-frame clones and leaves some out. The sample includes 70,000 to 95,000 clones, around 90% of them seen just once. This rearrangement joins TRBV7-2 to TRBJ2-1; D call uncertain. The sequence was collected from an adult with an advanced solid tumor such as melanoma, head and neck, liver or kidney cancer. The sample in question was CD4+ or CD8+ T cells sorted from blood, obtained in a trial of the OX40 agonist ivuxolimab. CDR3 sequence reads: CASSSLPWQLQFF. The CDR3 nucleotides read TGTGCCAGCAGCTCACTTCCGTGGCAGCTGCAGTTCTTC.